This T cell receptor (beta chain) was recorded in a study of regulatory T cells in long-lasting Graves disease (dated by TCRdb to about 2021). With respect to the entire study: In the newly diagnosed Graves' disease group, patients had been taking antithyroid drugs for less than 3 months. Persistent Graves' disease patients were compared with newly diagnosed Graves' disease patients by peripheral blood TCR sequencing and RNA sequencing. The study was conducted in China and was registered as a clinical trial. A total of about 33 samples underwent TCR sequencing, from roughly 13 patients with persistent Graves' disease and some 20 patients with newly diagnosed Graves' disease. The full study reports these points: A larger number of public clonotypes was shared among persistent patients (more than 2,500) than among newly diagnosed patients (roughly 980). Because the primary lesion, thyroid tissue, could not be accessed, the study looked at peripheral blood alone. TRBV28, TRBJ1-2 and TRBJ2-5 were preferentially used in persistent disease, while TRBV20-1 and TRBJ2-1 were favored in newly diagnosed disease. As a limitation, the authors acknowledged that the small sample size may reduce accuracy. Only the TCR beta chain was sequenced and analyzed. Persistent Graves' disease patients showed lower TCR Shannon entropy and fewer highly expanded clones than newly diagnosed patients, suggesting clonal expansion.

To note about this clonotype: No antigen is known for it. The sample holds no much larger clone one base away, and base qualities are not on file.

Read against the paper, the sample's time point label means: newly diagnosed GD, antithyroid drugs for less than 3 months. For both TCR sequencing and RNA sequencing, RNA was extracted from PBMCs in TRIzol. The diagnosis of Graves' disease followed American Thyroid Association guidelines. Patients were recruited from an endocrinology department in Xi'an, China. From each patient, around 9.3 milliliters of peripheral blood was collected into an EDTA anticoagulant tube. PBMCs were isolated by Ficoll Paque Plus density gradient separation without further T cell sorting. RNA quality was checked with an Agilent 2100 Bioanalyzer and agarose gel, and concentration with a NanoDrop 2000. Here V drops 11 bases and J drops 6 bases, and the junction holds 22 bases not matched to any gene. The CDR3 goes from the cysteine to the phenylalanine over 17 residues. Only the CDR3 region is kept as DNA, spanning 51 bases read in frame from base 1. The germline V gene encodes CDR1 SGHTA and CDR2 FQGNSA.

The library was prepared using multiplex PCR. Sequencing relied on an Illumina HiSeq 4000. iRepertoire HTBI primers and Arm-PCR amplification of CDR3 regions were used to construct TCR beta libraries. Before sequencing, the PCR products underwent gel purification. The authors' pipeline ran thus. A total of around 66 TRBV and 14 TRBJ segments were identified across samples and were used for gene usage analysis of CDR3 amino acid clonotypes. Filtered high-quality paired reads were merged into contigs using COPE and FqMerger. BLAST was used to align contigs to the IMGT TRBV, TRBD and TRBJ reference genes, and CDR3 was defined following IMGT. Any clonotype with a frequency above 0.1% was counted as a highly expanded clone. Shannon entropy served as the measure of repertoire diversity, while the Gini coefficient captured V-J evenness. Public clonotypes were defined as clonotypes shared by more than one individual. The public reads were reprocessed in TCRdb via fastp at Q25 and MiXCR, keeping in-frame beta chains. Rows are combined by CDR3 protein, so each entry shows the most common genes and DNA. It is TCRdb's table, rather than the study itself, that gives the V and J calls and clone size. The sample has about 380,000 distinct CDR3 sequences on record, about 16% of them singletons. The biggest ten clones account for 20% to 25% of the sample.

The V gene is TRBV7-2 and the J gene is TRBJ2-3; TRBD1 matches 8 bases in the middle. The sample in question was peripheral blood mononuclear cells (PBMCs), obtained at new diagnosis, from a patient treated with antithyroid drugs. The receptor was isolated from a female donor with Graves disease. CDR3 region: CACSGDGTGGAGDTQYF. The DNA sequence reads TGTGCCTGCTCTGGGGACGGGACAGGAGGGGCGGGGGATACGCAGTATTTT.